This T cell receptor beta chain was sequenced in a study of cytomegalovirus exposure and HLA in healthy donors. Regarding the study as a whole: Sequencing likely caused a cluster of highly shared sequence variants.

The PCR used 60 Vbeta and 13 Jbeta primers. Sequencing used immunoSEQ multiplex PCR; TCRdb keeps in-frame clones, though not all of them. Its listing shows some 140,000 clones. A word on this clone: Its antigen is undetermined.

This clonotype was sampled from a woman aged 60-75 years in good health and CMV-seronegative. The sequenced sample consisted of PBMCs.

The CDR3 DNA reads as TGTGCCAGCAGCGAGGGGAGGGGGGCCAGGGGCTTCTACAATGAGCAGTTCTTC. It yields the protein CASSEGRGARGFYNEQFF. This chain links TRBV9 with TRBJ2-1, with a possible D match to TRBD2 (7 bases). Germline V gives CDR1 SGDLS, CDR2 YYNGEE. This CDR3 contains 18 residues. V lost 3 bases and J lost 3, with 22 bases in between.